These 13 T cell receptor beta chains were sequenced from one sample in a study of OX40 agonist ivuxolimab in advanced cancers. Sequencing was performed with immunoSEQ multiplex PCR; in TCRdb, only in-frame clones are kept and a portion is missing. The sample carries about 80,000 clones, 70% to 90% recorded once. The sequencing used CD4+ or CD8+ T cells sorted from blood, collected in a trial of the OX40 agonist ivuxolimab. The source is an adult with an advanced solid tumor such as melanoma, head and neck, liver or kidney cancer.

This clone has a handful of counts. The CDR3 spells CASSPVVNTEAFF. CDR3 coding DNA: TGTGCCAGCAGTCCGGTTGTGAACACTGAAGCTTTCTTT. The chain couples TRBV2 to TRBJ1-1; no firm D call. CDR3 length equals 13 residues. The V and J ends lost 5 bases and 0 bases respectively, with 7 bases between them. Germline V CDR1 and CDR2: SNHLY, FYNNEI.

The J gene is TRBJ2-7, the V gene TRBV18; 7 bases match TRBD1. CDR3 length: 16 amino acids. In germline, CDR1 is KGHSH, CDR2 LQKENI. V lost 5 bases and J lost 1; bases outside the gene matches: 11. DNA for the CDR3: TGTGCCAGCTCAACAACACAGGGGACAACGTCCTACGAGCAGTACTTC. It codes for CASSTTQGTTSYEQYF.

This rearrangement joins TRBV10-3 to TRBJ2-7; TRBD2 agrees at 10 bases. Germline V CDR1 and CDR2: ENHRY, SYGVKD. The junction had 3 bases not matched to a gene; V was cut back by 7 bases and J by 6 bases. This CDR3 is built from 12 residues. CDR3 in amino acids: CAITIAGGEQYF. As DNA, the CDR3 is TGTGCCATCACTATAGCGGGGGGCGAGCAGTACTTC.

This clone was seen once. The chain is built from TRBV5-1 and TRBJ2-5; 9 nucleotides align to TRBD2. The germline V gene encodes CDR1 SGHRS and CDR2 YFSETQ. Trimming cost V 1 base and J 2 bases; bases outside gene matches: 3. The CDR3 loop spans 15 amino acids. CDR3 sequence: CASSLNSGGQETQYF. DNA for the CDR3: TGCGCCAGCAGCTTGAACAGCGGGGGGCAAGAGACCCAGTACTTC.

V is TRBV11-2 and J is TRBJ2-5; 9 bases match TRBD2. The germline gives CDR1 SGHAT, CDR2 FQNNGV. V shed 1 base and J 3 bases; nucleotides not matched to a gene: 0. The CDR3 contains 14 residues. CDR3 nucleotides: TGTGCCAGCAGCTTAGGACTAGCGGAAGAGACCCAGTACTTC. This sequence encodes CASSLGLAEETQYF.

This clone came up once. The J gene is TRBJ1-2, the V gene TRBV6-1, with D maybe TRBD1 (6 bases). The CDR3 totals 11 residues. Germline values: CDR1 MNHNS, CDR2 SASEGT. Trimming took off 6 bases at V and 6 bases at J, with 8 bases between the two ends. CDR3 nucleotides: TGTGCCAGCAGAACAGGGAATGGCTACACCTTC. Its translation: CASRTGNGYTF.

CDR3 sequence reads: CASSLRDRGTPLHF. Here the CDR3 DNA reads TGTGCCAGCAGCCTCCGGGACAGGGGTACACCCCTCCACTTT. The V and J genes are TRBV6-5 and TRBJ1-6, with TRBD1 matching 10 bases. Germline V gene sequence: CDR1 MNHEY, CDR2 SVGAGI. This CDR3 contains 14 residues. The ends lost 6 bases at V and 11 bases at J; junction bases unmatched: 7.

This clone appeared a single time. This chain connects TRBV10-3 to TRBJ1-5; 7 positions agree with TRBD1. The CDR3 covers 14 residues. Germline V gives CDR1 ENHRY, CDR2 SYGVKD. Trimming cost V 8 bases and J 2 bases; bases outside gene matches: 6. The CDR3 sequence: CAIRGGGGNQPQHF. In DNA, the CDR3 is TGTGCCATCCGGGGAGGGGGCGGCAATCAGCCCCAGCATTTT.

The chain joins TRBV19 to TRBJ2-1; D may be TRBD1 (5 bases). The germline gives CDR1 LNHDA, CDR2 SQIVND (reference sequence). V was cut by 3 bases and J by 7 bases, with 16 bases left in between. The CDR3 extends over 15 amino acids. CDR3 sequence (DNA): TGTGCCAGTAGTATTTCGTTAATAGGGGTGAATGAGCAGTTCTTC. This gives the protein CASSISLIGVNEQFF.

In its sample, this clone was seen a few times. The rearrangement links TRBV19 to TRBJ2-7, with D maybe TRBD1 (6 bases). Germline V gene sequence: CDR1 LNHDA, CDR2 SQIVND (reference sequence). The CDR3 contains 11 residues. V shed 5 bases and J shed 12 bases, with 14 bases lying between them. CDR3 DNA: TGTGCCAGTAGTGGACAGTGGAGCTTGTACTTC. Translating gives CASSGQWSLYF.

The genes are TRBV2 and TRBJ2-5; unclear D gene. Germline V lookup: CDR1 SNHLY, CDR2 FYNNEI. V dropped 4 bases and J dropped 3 bases, with 3 bases sitting between them. This CDR3 has 11 amino acids. DNA of the CDR3: TGTGCCAGCAGTGGAGAAGAGACCCAGTACTTC. Its protein product is CASSGEETQYF.

The rearrangement joins TRBV5-6 to TRBJ2-5; no definite D call. In germline, CDR1 is SGHDT, CDR2 YYEEEE. Deletions cut 1 base from V and 2 bases from J, with 6 bases between. The CDR3 consists of 13 residues. The CDR3 nucleotides read TGTGCCAGCAGCTTGAAACGACAAGAGACCCAGTACTTC. Residues: CASSLKRQETQYF.

The J gene is TRBJ1-4, the V gene TRBV6-5; D ambiguous. In germline, CDR1 is MNHEY, CDR2 SVGAGI. With 5 bases removed from V and 0 bases from J, the gap between germline ends came to 10 bases. The CDR3 loop spans 15 amino acids. In DNA, the CDR3 is TGTGCCAGCAGTCCTCTCACTACAACTAATGAAAAACTGTTTTTT. This translates into CASSPLTTTNEKLFF.